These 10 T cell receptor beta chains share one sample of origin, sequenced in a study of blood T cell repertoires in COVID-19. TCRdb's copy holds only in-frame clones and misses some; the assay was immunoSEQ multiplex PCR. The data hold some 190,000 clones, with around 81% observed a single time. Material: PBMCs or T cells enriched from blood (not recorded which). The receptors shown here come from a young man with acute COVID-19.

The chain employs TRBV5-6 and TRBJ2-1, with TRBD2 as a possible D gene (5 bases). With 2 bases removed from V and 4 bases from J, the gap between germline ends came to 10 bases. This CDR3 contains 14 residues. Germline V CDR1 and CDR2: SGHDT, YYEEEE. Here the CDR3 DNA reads TGTGCCAGCAGCTTAGAGCGGTTATACAATGAGCAGTTCTTC. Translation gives CASSLERLYNEQFF. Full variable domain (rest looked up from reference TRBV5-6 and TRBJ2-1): DAGVTQSPTHLIKTRGQQVTLRCSPKSGHDTVSWYQQALGQGPQFIFQYYEEEERQRGNFPDRFSGHQFPNYSSELNVNALLLGDSALYLCASSLERLYNEQFFGPGTRLTVL.

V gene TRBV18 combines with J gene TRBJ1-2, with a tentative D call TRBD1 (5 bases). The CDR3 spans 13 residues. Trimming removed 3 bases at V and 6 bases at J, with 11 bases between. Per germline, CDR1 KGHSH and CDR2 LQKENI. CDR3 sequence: CASSPNSGDGYTF. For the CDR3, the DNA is TGTGCCAGCTCACCCAATTCGGGGGATGGCTACACCTTC.

The CDR3 loop is CAISSDRSHTGELFF. The DNA of the CDR3 is TGTGCCATCAGTTCGGACAGGTCCCACACCGGGGAGCTGTTTTTT. The chain joins TRBV10-3 to TRBJ2-2; 7 nucleotides match TRBD1. Germline lookup yields CDR1 ENHRY and CDR2 SYGVKD. CDR3 length equals 15 residues. The trim removed 5 bases at V and 3 bases at J, leaving 6 bases unmatched.

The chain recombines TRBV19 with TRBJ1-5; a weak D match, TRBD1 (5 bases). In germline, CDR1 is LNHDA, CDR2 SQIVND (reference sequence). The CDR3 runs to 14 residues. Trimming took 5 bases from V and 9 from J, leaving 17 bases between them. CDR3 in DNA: TGTGCCAGTAGTGCCGGCCCAGGGCCGGGGCCCCAGCATTTT. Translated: CASSAGPGPGPQHF.

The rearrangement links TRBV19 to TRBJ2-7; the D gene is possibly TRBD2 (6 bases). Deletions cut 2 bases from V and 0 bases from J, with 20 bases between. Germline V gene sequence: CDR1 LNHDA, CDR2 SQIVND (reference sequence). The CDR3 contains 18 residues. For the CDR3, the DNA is TGTGCCAGTAGTATACCCCTAGGCGGGGAGAGGGGCTCCTACGAGCAGTACTTC. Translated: CASSIPLGGERGSYEQYF.

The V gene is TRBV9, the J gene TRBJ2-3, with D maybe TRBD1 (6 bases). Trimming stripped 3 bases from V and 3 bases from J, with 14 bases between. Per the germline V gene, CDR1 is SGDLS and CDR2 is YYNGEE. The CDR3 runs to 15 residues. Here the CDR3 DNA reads TGTGCCAGCAGCGCCGGGACACTCGCGACAGATACGCAGTATTTT. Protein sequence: CASSAGTLATDTQYF.

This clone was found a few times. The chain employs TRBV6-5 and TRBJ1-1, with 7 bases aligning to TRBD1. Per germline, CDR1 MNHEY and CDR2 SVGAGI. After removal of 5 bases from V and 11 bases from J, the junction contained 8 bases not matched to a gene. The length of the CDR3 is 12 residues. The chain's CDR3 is CASSHRGFRAFF. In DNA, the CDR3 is TGTGCCAGCAGTCACAGGGGATTTAGGGCTTTCTTT.

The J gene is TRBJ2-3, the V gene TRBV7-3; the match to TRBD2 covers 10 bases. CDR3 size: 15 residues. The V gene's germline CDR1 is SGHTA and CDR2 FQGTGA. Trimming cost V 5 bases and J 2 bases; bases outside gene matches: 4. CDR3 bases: TGTGCCAGCAGCAGGACTAGCGGAGACACAGATACGCAGTATTTT. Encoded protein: CASSRTSGDTDTQYF.

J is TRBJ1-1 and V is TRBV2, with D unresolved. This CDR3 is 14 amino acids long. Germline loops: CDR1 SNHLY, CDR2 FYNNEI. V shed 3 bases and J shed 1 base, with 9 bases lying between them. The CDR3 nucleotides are TGTGCCAGCAGTGACCCCTTCAGGAACACTGAAGCTTTCTTT. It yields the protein CASSDPFRNTEAFF.

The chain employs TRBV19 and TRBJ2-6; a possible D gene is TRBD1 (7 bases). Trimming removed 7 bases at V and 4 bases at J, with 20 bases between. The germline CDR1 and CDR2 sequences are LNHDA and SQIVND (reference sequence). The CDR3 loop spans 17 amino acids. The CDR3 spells CASTRDGRGAGANVLTF. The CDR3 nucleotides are TGTGCCAGTACCCGCGACGGCAGGGGGGCCGGGGCCAACGTCCTGACTTTC.